This TCR beta chain was recovered during a study of blood T cell repertoires in COVID-19. Study-wide context: Sites across the United States, Italy and Spain contributed samples from acute and convalescent COVID-19. From T cells, B-cell-depleted T cells, or PBMCs came the material, which was cDNA or gDNA.

In the study's own analysis: Amplified reference gene primers provided the basis for estimating nucleated cell counts. TCRdb keeps only in-frame clones here, not all; method: immunoSEQ multiplex PCR. That table gives V, J and clone size, and the DNA gave D and trimming. The sample yields approximately 94,000 clones, just over 90% seen once. V lost 6 bases and J lost 5, with 19 bases in between. Germline V gene sequence: CDR1 SQVTM, CDR2 ANQGSEA. The length of the CDR3 is 14 residues. Input material: peripheral blood. V and J are TRBV29-1 and TRBJ2-5; D gene unclear. The clonotype was recovered from a woman aged 45-59 years in a cohort sampled during active COVID-19. Here the CDR3 reads CSVRRRLLYETQYF. The CDR3 coding sequence is TGCAGCGTCCGAAGGCGTCTACTATATGAGACCCAGTACTTC.